The TCR beta chain under discussion was sequenced for a study of blood T cells in healthy people across ages. A second PCR of roughly 7 to 11 cycles used a sample-barcoded 5' primer and a J-beta primer mix. Via MiXCR, TCRdb re-called the 5' RACE reads, giving one row per CDR3 protein. The profile shows 800,000 or so distinct CDR3 sequences, around 25% of them singletons. Overall study findings and caveats: It was held that the diversity estimates obtained from one million T cells were underestimates.

In this sample, this clonotype turned up a few times. Its specificity is unknown. This CDR3 has 15 amino acids. Germline V gene sequence: CDR1 MDHEN, CDR2 SYDVKM. The same sample was also studied in work on T cells of mothers and their children.

This chain connects TRBV28 to TRBJ2-5; D is tentatively TRBD1 or TRBD2 (5 bases each). The J call may be in error: the DNA end matches TRBJ2-1 better. The TCR sequence derives from a boy younger than 18 in good health. The sequencing input was blood. In nucleotides, the CDR3 is TGTGCCAGCAGTTTGGGTATAGGGGAGACCAATGAGCAGTTCTTC. Its protein product is CASSLGIGETNEQFF.